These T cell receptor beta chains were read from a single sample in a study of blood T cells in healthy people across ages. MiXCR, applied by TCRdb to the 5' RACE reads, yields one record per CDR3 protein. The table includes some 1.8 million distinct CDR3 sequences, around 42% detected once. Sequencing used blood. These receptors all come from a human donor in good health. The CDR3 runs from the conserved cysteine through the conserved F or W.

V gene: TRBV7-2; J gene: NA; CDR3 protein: CASSLVFREGEQYF
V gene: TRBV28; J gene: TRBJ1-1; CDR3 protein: CASSLTGTHTEAFF
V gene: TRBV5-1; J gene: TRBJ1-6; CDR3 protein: CASSKDNNSPLHF
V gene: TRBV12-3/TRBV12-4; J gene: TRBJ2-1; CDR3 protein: CASGVHEQFF
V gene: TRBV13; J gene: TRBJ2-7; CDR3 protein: CASSLGPLGGLYEQYF
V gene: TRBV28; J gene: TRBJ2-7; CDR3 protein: CASSPPETYEQYF
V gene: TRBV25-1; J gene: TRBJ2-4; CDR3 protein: CASSDDRDAEEQYF
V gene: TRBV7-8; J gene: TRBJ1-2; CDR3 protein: CASSLGRDRGFGYTF
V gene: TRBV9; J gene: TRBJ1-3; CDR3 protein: CAGSAWGAGNTIYF
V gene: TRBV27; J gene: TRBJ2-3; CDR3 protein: CASSPSVGESTDTQYF
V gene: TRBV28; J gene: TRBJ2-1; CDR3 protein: CASSPLDSPNEQFF
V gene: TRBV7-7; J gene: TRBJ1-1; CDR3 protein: CASSSAMNTVAFF
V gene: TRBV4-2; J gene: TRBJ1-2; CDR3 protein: CASSQELGSNYGYTF
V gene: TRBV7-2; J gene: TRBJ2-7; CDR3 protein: CASSLRDTAVFSYEQYF
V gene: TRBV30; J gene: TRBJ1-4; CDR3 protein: CAWSGGTAEKLFF
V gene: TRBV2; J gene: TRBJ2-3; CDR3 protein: CASRLRTGAADTQYF
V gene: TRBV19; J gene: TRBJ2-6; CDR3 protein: CASTMDGTGANVLTF
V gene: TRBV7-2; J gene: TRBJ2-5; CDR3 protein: CASSWLAGGRETQYF